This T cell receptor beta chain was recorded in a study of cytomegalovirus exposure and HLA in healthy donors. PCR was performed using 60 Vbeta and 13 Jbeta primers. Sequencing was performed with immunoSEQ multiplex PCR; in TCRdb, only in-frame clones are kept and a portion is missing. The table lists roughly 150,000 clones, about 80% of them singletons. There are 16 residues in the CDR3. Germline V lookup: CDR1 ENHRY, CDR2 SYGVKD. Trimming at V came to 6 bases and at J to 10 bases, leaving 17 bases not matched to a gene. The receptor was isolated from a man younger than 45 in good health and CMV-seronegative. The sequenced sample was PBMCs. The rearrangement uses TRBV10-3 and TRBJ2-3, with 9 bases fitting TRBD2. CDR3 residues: CAIRGGLAGGGWPQYF. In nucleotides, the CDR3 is TGTGCCATCAGGGGGGGACTAGCAGGAGGGGGATGGCCGCAGTATTTT.